Listed below are T cell receptor beta chains from one sample, sequenced in a study of blood T cell repertoires in COVID-19. Profiling relied on immunoSEQ multiplex PCR, and the TCRdb table lists in-frame clones only, not all of them. The sample has hundreds of thousands of clones; roughly 90% are singletons. The material sequenced was PBMCs or T cells enriched from blood (not recorded which). These receptors were collected from a woman under 30 who had recovered from COVID-19. The conserved cysteine and the conserved F or W are not part of the CDR3 here. Fields, in order: J gene, V gene, CDR3 protein.

J gene: TRBJ2-3
V gene: TRBV18
CDR3 protein: ASSPRGQGRPDTQY

J gene: TRBJ1-4
V gene: TRBV10-3
CDR3 protein: ALSEQDGNEKLF

J gene: TRBJ2-3
V gene: TRBV4-3
CDR3 protein: ASSQDMSADTQY

J gene: TRBJ1-3
V gene: TRBV5-1
CDR3 protein: ASSLLAGDSGNTIY

J gene: TRBJ2-7
V gene: TRBV9
CDR3 protein: ATQLRTSWYEQY

J gene: TRBJ2-5
V gene: TRBV9
CDR3 protein: ASSSKTSGSVGETQY

J gene: TRBJ2-7
V gene: TRBV19
CDR3 protein: ASSISRGSYEQY

J gene: TRBJ1-1
V gene: TRBV4-2
CDR3 protein: ASSQDKGSGAF

J gene: TRBJ2-1
V gene: TRBV5-6
CDR3 protein: ASSLVGQGAEQF

J gene: TRBJ2-7
V gene: TRBV7-9
CDR3 protein: ASSFYQYVEQY

J gene: TRBJ2-2
V gene: TRBV7-8
CDR3 protein: ASSLGTTSRELF

J gene: TRBJ1-1
V gene: TRBV18
CDR3 protein: ASSVEQGNTEAF